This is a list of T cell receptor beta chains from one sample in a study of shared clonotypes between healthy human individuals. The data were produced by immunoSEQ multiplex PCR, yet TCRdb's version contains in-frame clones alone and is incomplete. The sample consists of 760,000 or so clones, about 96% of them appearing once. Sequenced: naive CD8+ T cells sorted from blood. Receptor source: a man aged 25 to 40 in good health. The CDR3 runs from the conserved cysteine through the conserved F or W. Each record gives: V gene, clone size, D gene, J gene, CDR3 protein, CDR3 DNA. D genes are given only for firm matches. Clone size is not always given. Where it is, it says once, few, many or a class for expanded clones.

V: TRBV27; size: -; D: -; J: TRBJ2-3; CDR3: CASSDGVSFSTDTQYF; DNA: TGTGCCAGCAGTGATGGGGTCTCTTTTAGCACAGATACGCAGTATTTT
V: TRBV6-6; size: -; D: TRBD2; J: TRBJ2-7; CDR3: CASSYSLERGIYEQYF; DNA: TGTGCCAGCAGCTACTCCCTTGAGCGGGGGATCTACGAGCAGTACTTC
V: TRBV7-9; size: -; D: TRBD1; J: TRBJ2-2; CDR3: CASSLTDRGTEAGELFF; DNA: TGTGCCAGCAGCTTGACTGACAGGGGGACTGAAGCCGGGGAGCTGTTTTTT
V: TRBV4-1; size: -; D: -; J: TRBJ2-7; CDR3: CASSQEGDSYEQYF; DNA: TGCGCCAGCAGCCAAGAAGGGGACTCCTACGAGCAGTACTTC
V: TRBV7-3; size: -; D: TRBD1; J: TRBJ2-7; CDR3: CASSSAAVTGDKWNGYEQYF; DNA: TGTGCCAGCAGCTCTGCGGCGGTGACAGGGGATAAGTGGAATGGCTACGAGCAGTACTTC
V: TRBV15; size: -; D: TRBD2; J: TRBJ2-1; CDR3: CATSRDRLLAGGGEQFF; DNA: TGTGCCACCAGCAGAGATAGGTTACTAGCGGGAGGGGGTGAGCAGTTCTTC
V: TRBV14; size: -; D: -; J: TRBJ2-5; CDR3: CASSHFETDGQETQYF; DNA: TGTGCCAGCAGCCATTTTGAAACCGACGGGCAAGAGACCCAGTACTTC
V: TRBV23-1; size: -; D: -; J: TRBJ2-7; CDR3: CASSQGGSHGGRSYEQYF; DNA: TGCGCCAGCAGTCAAGGGGGTTCCCACGGGGGGCGCTCCTACGAGCAGTACTTC
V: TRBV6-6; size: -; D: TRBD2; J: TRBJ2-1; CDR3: CASSRGLAGANEQFF; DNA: TGTGCCAGCAGTCGGGGACTAGCGGGAGCCAATGAGCAGTTCTTC
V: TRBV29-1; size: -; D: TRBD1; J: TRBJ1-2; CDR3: CSVTGTGQNNYGYTF; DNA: TGCAGCGTTACCGGGACAGGGCAGAATAACTATGGCTACACCTTC
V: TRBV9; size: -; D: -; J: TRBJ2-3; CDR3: CASSAITDTQYF; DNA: TGTGCCAGCAGCGCAATCACAGATACGCAGTATTTT
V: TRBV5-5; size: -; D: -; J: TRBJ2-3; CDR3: CASSLRLTTTSTDTQYF; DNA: TGTGCCAGCAGCTTGAGGTTAACTACAACTAGCACAGATACGCAGTATTTT
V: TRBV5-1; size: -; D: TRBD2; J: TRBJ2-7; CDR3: CASSLGVAGAVEQYF; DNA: TGCGCCAGCAGCTTGGGGGTAGCGGGAGCGGTCGAGCAGTACTTC
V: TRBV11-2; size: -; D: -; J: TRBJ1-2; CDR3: CASSLRTQDSAEYGYTF; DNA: TGTGCCAGCAGCTTAAGGACACAAGATAGCGCTGAGTATGGCTACACCTTC
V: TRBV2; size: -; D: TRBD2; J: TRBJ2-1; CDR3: CASSELRGNEQFF; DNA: TGTGCCAGCAGTGAATTGCGGGGGAATGAGCAGTTCTTC
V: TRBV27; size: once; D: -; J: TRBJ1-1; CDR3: CASSSGSEAFF; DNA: TGTGCCAGCAGTTCTGGGTCAGAAGCTTTCTTT
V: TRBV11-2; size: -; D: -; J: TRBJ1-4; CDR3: CASSRAADTNEKLFF; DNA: TGTGCCAGCAGCCGGGCCGCGGACACTAATGAAAAACTGTTTTTT
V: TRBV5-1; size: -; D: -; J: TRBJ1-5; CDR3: CASSLKGDQPQHF; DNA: TGCGCCAGCAGCTTGAAAGGGGATCAGCCCCAGCATTTT
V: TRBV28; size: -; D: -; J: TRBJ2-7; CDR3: CASSSEGGIQSYEQYF; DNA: TGTGCCAGCAGTTCCGAGGGGGGGATCCAGAGTTACGAGCAGTACTTC
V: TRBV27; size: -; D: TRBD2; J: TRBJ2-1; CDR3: CASSWGGSYNEQFF; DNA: TGTGCCAGCAGTTGGGGAGGGTCCTACAATGAGCAGTTCTTC
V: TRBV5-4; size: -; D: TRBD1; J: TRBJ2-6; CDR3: CASSFPGQGSSGANVLTF; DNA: TGTGCCAGCAGCTTCCCGGGACAGGGTTCGTCTGGGGCCAACGTCCTGACTTTC
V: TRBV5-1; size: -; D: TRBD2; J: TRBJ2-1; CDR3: CASSLRERETYNEQFF; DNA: TGCGCCAGCAGCTTGAGAGAGCGGGAGACTTACAATGAGCAGTTCTTC
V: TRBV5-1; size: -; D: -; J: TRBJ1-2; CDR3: CASSSGYGYTF; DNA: TGCGCCAGCAGCTCGGGCTATGGCTACACCTTC
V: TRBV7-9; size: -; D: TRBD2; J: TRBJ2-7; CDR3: CASSLQREGLLAYEQYF; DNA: TGTGCCAGCAGCCTCCAGCGGGAGGGCCTCCTTGCCTACGAGCAGTACTTC
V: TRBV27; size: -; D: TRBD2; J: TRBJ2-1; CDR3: CASTASGQNEQFF; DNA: TGTGCCAGCACCGCTAGCGGGCAGAATGAGCAGTTCTTC
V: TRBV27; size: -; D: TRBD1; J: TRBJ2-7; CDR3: CASGTLQGDRYEQYF; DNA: TGTGCCAGCGGTACACTACAGGGGGACCGCTACGAGCAGTACTTC
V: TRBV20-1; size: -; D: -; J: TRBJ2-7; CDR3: CSANDMYEQYF; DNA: TGCAGTGCTAATGACATGTACGAGCAGTACTTC
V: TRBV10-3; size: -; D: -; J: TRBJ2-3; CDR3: CATREWHAALDTQYF; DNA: TGTGCCACCCGGGAATGGCACGCGGCTTTGGATACGCAGTATTTT
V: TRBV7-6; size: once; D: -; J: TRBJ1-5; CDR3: CASSLVGGRGNQPQHF; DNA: TGTGCCAGCAGCTTAGTTGGGGGGCGGGGTAATCAGCCCCAGCATTTT
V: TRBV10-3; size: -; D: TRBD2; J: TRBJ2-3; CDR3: CAITGTSERTDTQYF; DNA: TGTGCCATCACTGGGACTAGCGAACGCACAGATACGCAGTATTTT
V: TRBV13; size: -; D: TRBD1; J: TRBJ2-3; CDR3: CASSFWGQGFTDTQYF; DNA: TGTGCCAGCAGCTTTTGGGGACAGGGGTTTACAGATACGCAGTATTTT
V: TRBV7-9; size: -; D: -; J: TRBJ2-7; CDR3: CASRKGDSYEQYF; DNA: TGTGCCAGCAGGAAGGGGGATTCCTACGAGCAGTACTTC